This T cell receptor beta chain was documented in a study of shared clonotypes between healthy human individuals (TCRdb year 2020). For context, the study as a whole: Two women and a few men aged 18 to 49 years were included in the cohort. To estimate repertoire size and how much clonotype sharing occurs between individuals, the study deeply sequenced the blood TCR repertoires of five healthy adults. Leukapheresis yielded between about 0.9 and 10 billion PBMCs per donor. Libraries were prepared and TCR repertoires were sequenced by different laboratories using diverse techniques, in order to increase sequencing depth and limit assay-specific biases. For each donor, three plates each were used for CD4 naive and CD4 memory, two plates were used for CD8 naive, and one plate was used for CD8 memory.

In the case of this clone: What this receptor recognizes is not known. No clone much larger than this one lies a single base away; base qualities are absent.

Using the deep immunoSEQ assay, multiplex PCR amplified TCR CDR3 regions from genomic DNA. For each cell subset, the extracted genomic DNA was distributed evenly across all wells of several immunoSEQ 96-well plates, and each plate served as one replicate. Each replicate PCR for sorted subsets received around 200 ng genomic DNA, equal to about 30,000 T cell genomes. The purified libraries were quantified using a Qubit 3.0 fluorometer, sized with a Bioanalyzer 2100, and then quantified again using the KAPA Library Quantification kit. Each immunoSEQ 96-well plate was sequenced on its own single-read 150-cycle Illumina NextSeq 550 flow cell. In the source study's methods: Because only junctional sequences without quality scores were contained in the immunoSEQ output, filtering matching that applied to full-length reads could not be performed. Sequences were annotated with PyIR, a Python wrapper for IgBLAST v1.9, and V/J genes and CDR3 were assigned using IMGT germline references. Reads were filtered out if the reads had weak V/J assignments (E-value above 1e-6), no CDR3, stop codons, out-of-frame junctions, or ambiguous translated residues. V3J clonotypes were defined as sequences sharing an identical inferred V gene, J gene, and CDR3 amino acid sequence. To compute the percentage overlap between repertoires, the number of shared unique clonotypes was divided by the size of the smaller repertoire. Richness of each repertoire was evaluated using RTK rarefaction, the Chao1 estimator, and Recon v2.1 estimates of unobserved clonotypes. Generation probabilities were computed with OLGA for all TCRbeta clonotypes obtained by the gDNA method from several donors. As stored in TCRdb, this immuneACCESS dataset retains in-frame rearrangements with V and J assigned. A fraction of the clones does not appear; measured against another copy, unresolved V genes explain less than half of the discrepancy, and the remainder lacks a known reason. V and J calls and clone size are those listed in that table; D and trimming were worked out from the DNA. For this sample there are 2 million to 3 million clones; roughly 93% appear just once. Together, the top ten hold around 0.37% of the sample.

On the study overall, not on this receptor specifically: The genetic and exposure-history diversity represented was limited by the small number of donors. Compared with non-shared clonotypes, clonotypes shared by all four sorted-subset donors had higher generation probabilities. Pairwise subsampling indicated that sequencing depth was expected to affect the degree of clonotype sharing among donors. Estimated clonotype richness was generally larger for naive than for memory subsets. Across a handful of donors, roughly 5% of naive CD4, around 3.3% of naive CD8, approximately 2.5% of memory CD4, and under 0.45% of memory CD8 clonotypes were shared. Sampling was restricted to blood, and TCR repertoires in tissues likely differ from the TCR repertoires found in blood. Incomplete sequencing was indicated by rarefaction of sorted-subset datasets, despite the large sequencing depth.

The donors were healthy, HIV-negative adults with no recently reported acute infections or vaccinations. Every donor was a Caucasian adult living in Nashville, Tennessee, USA. CD4+ T cells were enriched through magnetic negative selection, after which naive cells were positively selected on CD45RA and the remaining negative fraction served as the memory subset. Blood was collected by leukapheresis, and PBMCs were isolated by Ficoll-Histopaque density gradient centrifugation and then cryopreserved in liquid nitrogen vapor phase. Purity and quantity of every magnetically sorted T cell population were checked by analytical flow cytometry. Genomic DNA was isolated from each sorted fraction and quantified by UV absorbance on a Nanodrop 2000c. Cut back by 4 bases and 1 base, the V and J ends lie 12 bases apart. Reading from cysteine to phenylalanine, the CDR3 counts 15 amino acids. Only the CDR3 part of the read is kept: 45 bases, read in frame from the first base. The germline V gene (reference sequence) sets CDR1 to SGHKS and CDR2 to YYEKEE.

The specimen was naive CD4+ T cells from PBMCs. The cell subset or site label of this sample denotes: CD45RA+ positively selected. The chain is assembled from TRBV5-5 and TRBJ1-3; the D gene is unclear. The receptor was isolated from a man younger than 30 in good health. Some clones in this sample may be carry-over from other donors' samples. The DNA sequence is as follows: TGTGCCAGCAGCCCCCTTTTGAGGTCTGGAAACACCATATATTTT. Translated, this is CASSPLLRSGNTIYF.